This TCR beta chain was sequenced in a study of T-cell memory formation after mild COVID-19. Regarding the study as a whole: The second-wave clones peaking on day 37 were not confirmed as SARS-CoV-2-specific. Shrinking CD4+ clones resided mostly in CM and EM, and CD8+ ones in EMRA.

This clonotype was recorded many times. Its target is not known. TCRdb re-called the 5' RACE reads through MiXCR, storing one row per CDR3 protein. The table has about 13,000 distinct CDR3 sequences, 16% seen once. Sequencing was carried out using PBMCs or a T cell subset sorted from them (not recorded which). This TCR came from a man aged 18 to 30 who had mild COVID-19 (a few samples of this study predate the infection). Cell type and time point are not known.

The CDR3 loop is CASSQFWQGARYTGELFF. CDR3 bases: TGCGCCAGCAGCCAATTTTGGCAGGGGGCGCGTTACACCGGGGAGCTGTTTTTT. The genes are TRBV4-3 and TRBJ2-2; 8 bases align to TRBD1. CDR1 and CDR2 from the germline V gene are LGHNA and YSLEER. The CDR3 is 18 amino acids. Trimming removed 2 bases from V and 3 bases from J; junction bases left unmatched: 11.